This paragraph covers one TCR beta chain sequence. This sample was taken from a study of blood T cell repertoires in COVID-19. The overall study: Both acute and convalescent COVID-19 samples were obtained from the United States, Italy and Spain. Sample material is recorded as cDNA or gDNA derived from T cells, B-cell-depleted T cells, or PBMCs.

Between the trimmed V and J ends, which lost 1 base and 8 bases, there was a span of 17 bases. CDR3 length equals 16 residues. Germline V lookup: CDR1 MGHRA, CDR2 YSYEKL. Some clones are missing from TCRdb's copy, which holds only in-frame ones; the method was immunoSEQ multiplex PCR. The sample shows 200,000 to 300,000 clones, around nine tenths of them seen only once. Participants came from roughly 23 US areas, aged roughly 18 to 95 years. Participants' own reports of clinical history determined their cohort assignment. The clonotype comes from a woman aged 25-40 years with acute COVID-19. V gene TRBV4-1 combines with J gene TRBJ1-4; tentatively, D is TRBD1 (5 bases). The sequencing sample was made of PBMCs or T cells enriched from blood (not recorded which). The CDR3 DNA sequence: TGCGCCAGCAGCCAAGTCTGGGGGAGGGTACGAGAAAAACTGTTTTTT. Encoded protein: CASSQVWGRVREKLFF.